These T cell receptor beta chains were read from a single sample in a study of identical twins. TCRdb analysed the 5' RACE reads with MiXCR anew, one entry per CDR3 protein. The sample comprises approximately 1.8 million distinct CDR3 sequences, 32% of which are singletons, and around 0.3% rests with the top ten. Material: cord blood. The receptors stem from a newborn girl in good health. The CDR3 runs from the conserved cysteine through the conserved F or W. The D gene is left open where the match is weak. Size is omitted from some rows. Given values are once, few, many or a class for expanded clones.

TRBJ2-1 - - TRBV3-1 16 CASSQVPMGRNNEQFF TGTGCCAGCAGCCAAGTCCCCATGGGCCGTAACAATGAGCAGTTCTTC
TRBJ1-1 - - TRBV10-3 16 CAISGKGNILNTEAFF TGTGCCATCAGTGGAAAGGGAAACATTTTGAACACTGAAGCTTTCTTT
TRBJ2-1 few TRBD2 TRBV27 15 CASSLRLAAASEQFF TGTGCCAGCAGTTTGAGGCTAGCGGCCGCCAGTGAGCAGTTCTTC
TRBJ2-1 - - TRBV28 23 CASSYRYVPLCQQLYPGSNEQFF -
TRBJ2-7 few - TRBV5-1 14 CASSLARNPYEQYF TGCGCCAGCAGCTTGGCCCGCAACCCCTACGAGCAGTACTTC
TRBJ2-7 - TRBD1 TRBV28 14 CASSPDRVLYEQYF TGTGCCAGCAGTCCCGACAGGGTACTCTACGAGCAGTACTTC
TRBJ2-5 - - TRBV10-3 15 CAISGSVSSQETQYF TGTGCCATCAGTGGTTCGGTTTCTTCGCAAGAGACCCAGTACTTC
TRBJ2-3 few TRBD2 TRBV20-1 12 CSARVGGSTQYF TGCAGTGCTAGGGTAGGCGGGAGCACGCAGTATTTT
TRBJ1-1 few - TRBV11-1 13 CASSYWRNTEAFF TGTGCCAGCAGCTATTGGCGGAACACTGAAGCTTTCTTT
TRBJ2-3 - - TRBV3-1 15 CASSQVQGIADTQYF TGTGCCAGCAGCCAAGTACAGGGTATCGCAGATACGCAGTATTTT
TRBJ2-1 - - TRBV7-8 19 CASSLSLGGYTGAYNEQFF TGTGCCAGCAGCTTATCGCTGGGAGGATATACGGGGGCCTACAATGAGCAGTTCTTC
TRBJ2-1 - TRBD1 TRBV27 16 CASSPSGTASYNEQFF TGTGCCAGCAGTCCATCCGGGACAGCCTCCTACAATGAGCAGTTCTTC
TRBJ2-2 - TRBD1 TRBV29-1 15 CSVENRDRNTGELFF TGCAGCGTGGAAAACCGGGACAGGAACACCGGGGAGCTGTTTTTT
TRBJ2-3 few - TRBV25-1 15 CASSDGQRVTDTQYF TGTGCCAGCAGTGATGGGCAGAGAGTCACAGATACGCAGTATTTT
TRBJ2-1 - TRBD2 TRBV7-9 15 CASSPSGADYNEQFF TGTGCCAGCAGCCCTAGCGGGGCAGACTACAATGAGCAGTTCTTC
TRBJ1-5 - - TRBV14 13 CASSLREGRPQHF TGTGCCAGCAGCCTTAGGGAGGGTCGGCCCCAGCATTTT
TRBJ1-4 - - TRBV21-1 15 CASTTIGGYTEKLFF TGTGCCAGCACCACAATAGGGGGGTATACCGAAAAACTGTTTTTT
TRBJ2-3 - TRBD1 TRBV5-1 14 CASRGDRETDTRYF TGCGCCAGCAGAGGGGACAGGGAGACAGATACGCGGTATTTT
TRBJ1-1 - TRBD1 TRBV6-6 13 CASNGQGNTEAFF TGTGCCAGCAACGGACAGGGGAACACTGAAGCTTTCTTT
TRBJ2-3 - - TRBV2 13 CASRLDPTDTQYF TGTGCCAGCAGATTGGATCCCACAGATACGCAGTATTTT
TRBJ2-3 - TRBD2 TRBV10-3 18 CAISAGLAGGWGTDTQYF TGTGCCATCAGTGCCGGACTAGCGGGGGGGTGGGGCACAGATACGCAGTATTTT
TRBJ2-7 many - TRBV10-3 13 CAISESRTNEQYF TGTGCCATCAGTGAGTCGCGAACCAACGAGCAGTACTTC
TRBJ2-2 - - TRBV9 16 CASTPKGRANTGELFF TGTGCCAGCACCCCTAAGGGTAGGGCGAACACCGGGGAGCTGTTTTTT
TRBJ2-1 few TRBD1 TRBV27 17 CASSLLKPQGAPNEQFF TGTGCCAGCAGTTTATTGAAACCACAGGGGGCTCCCAATGAGCAGTTCTTC
TRBJ1-4 many - TRBV3-1 11 CASSQGGKLFF TGTGCCAGCAGCCAGGGAGGAAAACTGTTTTTT
TRBJ2-3 - - TRBV7-2 15 CASSLAPRGTDTQYF TGTGCCAGCAGCTTAGCGCCCCGAGGGACAGATACGCAGTATTTT
TRBJ2-7 once - TRBV21-1 12 CASSKGQQEQYF TGTGCCAGCAGCAAAGGCCAACAGGAGCAGTACTTC
TRBJ2-1 - TRBD2 TRBV5-1 13 CASSPGRENEQFF TGCGCCAGCAGCCCCGGGAGGGAGAATGAGCAGTTCTTC
TRBJ2-1 - - TRBV20-1 12 CSATDHSDEQFF TGCAGTGCTACGGACCATTCCGATGAGCAGTTCTTC
TRBJ1-1 - TRBD1 TRBV5-4 16 CASSPHPGQGNTEAFF TGTGCCAGCAGCCCTCACCCGGGACAGGGCAACACTGAAGCTTTCTTT
TRBJ1-1 - - TRBV11-2 16 CASSLALTGLGTEAFF TGTGCCAGCAGCTTAGCCCTAACAGGGCTGGGCACTGAAGCTTTCTTT
TRBJ2-3 few TRBD2 TRBV10-3 18 CAISEPKTSGGLTDTQYF TGTGCCATCAGTGAGCCGAAGACTAGCGGGGGGCTCACAGATACGCAGTATTTT
TRBJ2-1 many - TRBV29-1 11 CSVRENNEQFF TGCAGCGTTCGAGAGAACAATGAGCAGTTCTTC
TRBJ2-4 - - TRBV28 11 CAMKSTYERYF TGTGCCATGAAAAGCACCTACGAGCGGTACTTC
TRBJ1-1 few - TRBV14 13 CASSQVVHTEAFF TGTGCCAGCAGCCAAGTAGTGCACACTGAAGCTTTCTTT
TRBJ2-1 - TRBD1 TRBV6-5 16 CASSYANRGSYNEQFF TGTGCCAGCAGTTACGCCAACAGGGGGTCCTACAATGAGCAGTTCTTC
TRBJ2-5 many TRBD2 TRBV10-3 15 CAISSELAGGETQYF TGTGCCATCAGTTCCGAACTAGCGGGAGGGGAGACCCAGTACTTC
TRBJ2-7 once TRBD1 TRBV20-1 15 CSAREGGQALYEQYF TGCAGTGCTAGAGAGGGGGGACAGGCCCTCTACGAGCAGTACTTC
TRBJ2-7 few - TRBV11-1 13 CASGPTASYEQYF TGTGCCAGCGGCCCCACCGCCTCCTACGAGCAGTACTTC
TRBJ2-5 - TRBD2 TRBV7-8 15 CASTPLGTSGRKQYF TGTGCCAGCACCCCCCTAGGGACTAGCGGGAGGAAGCAGTACTTC
TRBJ2-7 - - TRBV5-1 16 CASSLGPGAKSYEQYF TGCGCCAGCAGCTTGGGACCGGGGGCTAAGTCCTACGAGCAGTACTTC
TRBJ1-5 few - TRBV27 14 CASSLGNTNQPQHF TGTGCCAGCAGTTTAGGCAACACCAATCAGCCCCAGCATTTT
TRBJ2-1 - - TRBV3-1 14 CASSQCSLAIEQFF TGTGCCAGCAGCCAATGCAGTCTAGCCATCGAGCAGTTCTTC
TRBJ2-7 - - TRBV20-1 11 CLVGGAYEQYF TGTTTGGTAGGGGGGGCCTACGAGCAGTACTTC
TRBJ2-7 few - TRBV5-1 15 CASSLEVSESYEQYF TGCGCCAGCAGCTTGGAGGTTTCAGAATCCTACGAGCAGTACTTC
TRBJ2-2 - - TRBV12-3/TRBV12-4 15 CASSFSAGYTGELFF TGTGCCAGCAGTTTCTCGGCGGGGTACACCGGGGAGCTGTTTTTT
TRBJ2-7 few - TRBV3-1 13 CASSQRANNEQYF TGTGCCAGCAGCCAACGTGCTAATAACGAGCAGTACTTC
TRBJ2-4 - TRBD1 TRBV25-1 15 CASSELGQGLNIQYF TGTGCCAGCAGTGAGTTGGGACAGGGTCTGAACATTCAGTACTTC
TRBJ2-7 few TRBD2 TRBV6-5 16 CASSKRLAGGPGEQYF TGTGCCAGCAGTAAACGACTAGCGGGAGGGCCTGGCGAGCAGTACTTC
TRBJ2-3 few TRBD1 TRBV2 14 CASSSDRGPDTQYF TGTGCCAGCAGCTCGGACAGGGGCCCAGATACGCAGTATTTT
TRBJ1-3 - TRBD1 TRBV29-1 16 CSVEDLQGGKGNTIYF TGCAGCGTTGAAGATCTTCAGGGGGGAAAAGGAAACACCATATATTTT
TRBJ2-5 few TRBD2 TRBV29-1 14 CSVALAGEWETQYF TGCAGCGTTGCCCTTGCGGGAGAGTGGGAGACCCAGTACTTC
TRBJ1-1 - - TRBV20-1 14 CSARPGASNTEAFF TGCAGTGCTAGACCGGGGGCTTCGAACACTGAAGCTTTCTTT
TRBJ1-1 - - TRBV20-1 13 CSASAVEDTEAFF TGCAGTGCTAGTGCAGTGGAGGACACTGAAGCTTTCTTT
TRBJ2-3 - TRBD1 TRBV27 18 CASSFRLYPGQGTDTQYF TGTGCCAGCAGTTTTCGGTTATATCCGGGACAGGGGACAGATACGCAGTATTTT
TRBJ2-3 few - TRBV4-1 17 CASSQVLSVEEADTQYF TGCGCCAGCAGCCAAGTTCTCTCAGTAGAAGAAGCAGATACGCAGTATTTT
TRBJ2-5 few TRBD2 TRBV5-1 15 CASSLAQRGQETQYF TGCGCCAGCAGCTTGGCCCAGCGGGGCCAAGAGACCCAGTACTTC
TRBJ1-2 - TRBD1 TRBV19 14 CASSRSDRSYGYTF TGTGCCAGTAGTAGATCGGACAGGAGCTATGGCTACACCTTC
TRBJ2-5 few TRBD2 TRBV4-2 16 CASSQGLAELQETQYF TGTGCCAGCAGCCAAGGACTAGCGGAACTCCAAGAGACCCAGTACTTC
TRBJ2-7 - - TRBV28 14 CASSSQGKSYEQYF TGTGCCAGCAGTTCCCAGGGAAAGTCCTACGAGCAGTACTTC